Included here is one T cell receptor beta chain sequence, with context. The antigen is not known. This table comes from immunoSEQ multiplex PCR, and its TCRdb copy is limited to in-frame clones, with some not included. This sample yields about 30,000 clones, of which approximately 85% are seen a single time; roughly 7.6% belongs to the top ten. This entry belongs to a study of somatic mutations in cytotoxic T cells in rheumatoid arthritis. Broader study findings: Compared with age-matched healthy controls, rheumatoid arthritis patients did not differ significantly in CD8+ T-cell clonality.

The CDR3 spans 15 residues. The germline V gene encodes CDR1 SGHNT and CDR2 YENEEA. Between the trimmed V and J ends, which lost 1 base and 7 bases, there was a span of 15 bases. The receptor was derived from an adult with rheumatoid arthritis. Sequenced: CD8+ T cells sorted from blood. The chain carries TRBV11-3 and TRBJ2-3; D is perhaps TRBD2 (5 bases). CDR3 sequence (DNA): TGTGCCAGCAGCTTAGTACCCGGACTGGTTAATACGCAGTATTTT. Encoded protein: CASSLVPGLVNTQYF.